This T cell receptor (beta chain) was observed in a study of T cells in women clearing cervical HPV infection. Concerning this clone: The sequence runs out 3 residues before the end of the CDR3; the remainder is reconstructed from the germline J gene.

Per germline, CDR1 LNHDA and CDR2 SQIVND (reference sequence). This CDR3 contains 14 residues. V was pared by 7 bases and J by 1 base, with 13 bases between. The repertoire was sequenced with immunoSEQ multiplex PCR; TCRdb's copy has only in-frame clones and lacks some. Its table records approximately 15,000 clones. This receptor was obtained from a woman aged 18-70 years with a cervical HPV16 infection that either progressed to CIN3+ or cleared (not recorded which). Input material: blood buffy coat. The chain uses TRBV19 and TRBJ1-1, with D perhaps matching TRBD1 (5 bases). The sequenced CDR3 bases are TGTGCCAGTAACAACATTGACAGGAACACTGAA. It translates to CASNNIDRNTE. The CDR3 reads in full as CASNNIDRNTEAFF.